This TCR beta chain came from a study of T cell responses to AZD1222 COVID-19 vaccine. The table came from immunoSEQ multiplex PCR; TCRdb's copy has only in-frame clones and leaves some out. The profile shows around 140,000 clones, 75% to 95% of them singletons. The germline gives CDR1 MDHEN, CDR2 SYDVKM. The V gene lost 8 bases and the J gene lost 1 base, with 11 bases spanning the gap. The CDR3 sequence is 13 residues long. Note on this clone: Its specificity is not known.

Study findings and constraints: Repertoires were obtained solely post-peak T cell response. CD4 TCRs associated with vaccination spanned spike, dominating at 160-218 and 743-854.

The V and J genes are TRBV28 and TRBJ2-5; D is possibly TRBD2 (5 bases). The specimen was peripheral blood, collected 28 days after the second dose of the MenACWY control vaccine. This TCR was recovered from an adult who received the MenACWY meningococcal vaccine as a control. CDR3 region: CASGFGVQETQYF. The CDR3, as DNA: TGTGCCAGCGGCTTCGGGGTCCAAGAGACCCAGTACTTC.